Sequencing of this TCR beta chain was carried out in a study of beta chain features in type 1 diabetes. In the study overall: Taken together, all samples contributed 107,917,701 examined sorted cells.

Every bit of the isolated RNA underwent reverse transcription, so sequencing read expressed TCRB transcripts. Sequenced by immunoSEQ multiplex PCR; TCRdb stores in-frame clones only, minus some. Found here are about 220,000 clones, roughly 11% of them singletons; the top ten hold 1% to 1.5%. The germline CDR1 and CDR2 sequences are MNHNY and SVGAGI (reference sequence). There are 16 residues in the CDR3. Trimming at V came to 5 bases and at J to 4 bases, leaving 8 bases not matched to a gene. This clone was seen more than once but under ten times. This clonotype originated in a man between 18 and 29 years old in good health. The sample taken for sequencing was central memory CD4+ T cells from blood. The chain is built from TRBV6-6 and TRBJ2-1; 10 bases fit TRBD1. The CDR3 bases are TGTGCCAGCAGTCGTCTGGGACAGGGGATGTACAATGAGCAGTTCTTC. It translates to CASSRLGQGMYNEQFF.